These 16 T cell receptor beta chains were sequenced from one sample in a study of blood T cell repertoires in COVID-19. Assay: immunoSEQ multiplex PCR; the TCRdb copy retains only in-frame clones and omits some. The data hold some 150,000 clones, with 88% observed a single time. Sample: peripheral blood. The receptor source for this set is a human donor in a cohort sampled during active COVID-19.

The chain employs TRBV4-1 and TRBJ2-3; D gene ambiguous. The germline CDR1 and CDR2 sequences are MGHRA and YSYEKL. CDR3 size: 15 residues. Trimming cost V 0 bases and J 2 bases, with 9 bases left between them. The CDR3 DNA follows: TGCGCCAGCAGCCAAGATCCCCCTTACACAGATACGCAGTATTTT. It is translated as CASSQDPPYTDTQYF.

This rearrangement joins TRBV2 to TRBJ2-7, with D possibly TRBD2 on 5 matching bases. This CDR3 region has 13 residues. V gave up 7 bases and J gave up 4 bases, with 14 bases separating them. Germline V gene sequence: CDR1 SNHLY, CDR2 FYNNEI. CDR3 sequence (DNA): TGTGCCAGCAAGGAGGACCGGGATTACGAGCAGTACTTC. Translating gives CASKEDRDYEQYF.

The chain links TRBV14 to TRBJ1-6; 11 positions agree with TRBD1. V lost 4 bases to trimming and J lost 8 bases; unmatched junction nucleotides: 4. Germline V gene lookup returns CDR1 SGHDN and CDR2 FVKESK. The length of the CDR3 is 15 residues. CDR3 protein: CASSRTGGRDSPLHF. The CDR3 bases are TGTGCCAGCAGCCGGACAGGGGGCCGGGATTCACCCCTCCACTTT.

V is TRBV27 and J is TRBJ1-2; D perhaps matches TRBD1 (5 bases). With 3 bases removed from V and 7 bases from J, the gap between germline ends came to 18 bases. The CDR3 sequence is 15 residues long. The V gene's germline CDR1 is MNHEY and CDR2 SMNVEV (reference sequence). DNA of the CDR3: TGTGCCAGCAGTTTGGTTTTTCAGGGTGTGAGTGGCTACACCTTC. Its translation: CASSLVFQGVSGYTF.

This chain links TRBV21-1 with TRBJ1-2; the table assigns TRBD1, which was not confirmed against the DNA. TRBV21-1 is labeled a pseudogene. The CDR3 spans 14 residues. As DNA, the CDR3 is TGTGCCAGCAGCAAGACAGGGCCCAACTATGGCTACACCTTC. Its translation is CASSKTGPNYGYTF.

V is TRBV18 and J is TRBJ2-7; perhaps TRBD1 as D (5 bases). This CDR3 comprises 13 residues. The germline V gene has CDR1 KGHSH and CDR2 LQKENI. With 3 bases removed from V and 3 bases from J, the gap between germline ends came to 9 bases. The CDR3 here is CASSPDTYYEQYF. CDR3 in DNA: TGTGCCAGCTCACCGGACACCTACTACGAGCAGTACTTC.

This chain links TRBV3-1 (or the pseudogene TRBV3-2) with TRBJ1-2; D uncertain. Germline values: CDR1 LGHDT, CDR2 YNNKEL (reference sequence). V gave up 4 bases and J gave up 7 bases, with 16 bases separating them. The CDR3 contains 14 residues. The CDR3 sequence: CASSPVGPGIGYTF. The CDR3 DNA sequence: TGTGCCAGCAGCCCTGTCGGGCCCGGGATTGGCTACACCTTC.

This chain connects TRBV6-4 to TRBJ2-1, with 8 positions matching TRBD2. The V and J ends lost 6 bases and 3 bases, in that order; junction bases with no gene match: 7. The CDR3 sequence is 15 residues long. Germline V gene sequence: CDR1 MRHNA, CDR2 SNTAGT. In DNA form, the CDR3 reads TGTGCCAGCAGCCCCGGGCTAGCGGGCTACAATGAGCAGTTCTTC. It specifies CASSPGLAGYNEQFF.

This clone was seen only once. This rearrangement joins TRBV29-1 to TRBJ1-3; D remains ambiguous. V shed 1 base and J shed 4 bases, with 8 bases lying between them. From germline, CDR1 is SQVTM and CDR2 ANQGSEA. This CDR3 has 13 residues. DNA of the CDR3: TGCAGCGTTGAAGGGCGGCAGGGAAACACCATATATTTT. Protein product: CSVEGRQGNTIYF.

The chain employs TRBV4-2 and TRBJ2-7; possible D gene TRBD1, 6 bases. Trimming stripped 4 bases from V and 7 bases from J, with 14 bases between. Germline lookup yields CDR1 LGHNA and CDR2 YNFKEQ. The CDR3 totals 13 residues. CDR3 sequence (DNA): TGTGCCAGCAGCCCAGCCCAGGGGAGAGAGCAGTACTTC. Amino acid sequence: CASSPAQGREQYF.

The chain joins TRBV5-1 to TRBJ1-1, with 9 bases matching TRBD1. The CDR3 extends over 14 amino acids. Germline CDR1 reads SGHRS; CDR2 reads YFSETQ. V lost 7 bases and J lost 3; bases outside the gene matches: 7. The CDR3 nucleotides are TGCGCCAGCGTCCGGGGACAGGGAGACACTGAAGCTTTCTTT. The encoded protein is CASVRGQGDTEAFF.

This clone was counted only a few times. This chain links TRBV28 with TRBJ2-3, with D tentatively TRBD1 (6 bases). CDR3 length: 14 amino acids. Germline CDR1 and CDR2: MDHEN and SYDVKM. The V and J ends lost 6 bases and 2 bases respectively, with 12 bases between them. The CDR3 is CASSGGQHTDTQYF. CDR3 sequence (DNA): TGTGCCAGCAGCGGAGGACAGCACACAGATACGCAGTATTTT.

This clone has only a few counts. The chain has TRBV5-5 and TRBJ1-5; 8 bases are a match to TRBD1. The germline gives CDR1 SGHKS, CDR2 YYEKEE (reference sequence). The CDR3 extends over 15 amino acids. Trimming removed 4 bases from V and 5 bases from J; junction bases left unmatched: 8. CDR3 loop: CASSPTGGSDQPQHF. CDR3 nucleotides: TGTGCCAGCAGCCCTACAGGGGGTAGTGATCAGCCCCAGCATTTT.

The chain couples TRBV28 to TRBJ2-7; D is unresolved. V lost 8 bases and J 5 bases, leaving 10 bases between the germline ends. The CDR3 contains 11 residues. Germline lookup yields CDR1 MDHEN and CDR2 SYDVKM. Here the CDR3 reads CASERVNEQYF. CDR3 sequence (DNA): TGTGCCAGCGAGAGAGTGAACGAGCAGTACTTC.

The CDR3 sequence: CASSVRGDNSPLHF. CDR3 bases: TGTGCCAGCAGCGTCCGGGGTGATAATTCACCCCTCCACTTT. The chain links TRBV9 to TRBJ1-6, with D hard to call. Germline V gene lookup returns CDR1 SGDLS and CDR2 YYNGEE. The V gene lost 2 bases and the J gene lost 5 bases, with 8 bases spanning the gap. The CDR3 is 14 amino acids. Drawing the rest from reference TRBV9 and TRBJ1-6, the complete variable domain is DSGVTQTPKHLITATGQRVTLRCSPRSGDLSVYWYQQSLDQGLQFLIQYYNGEERAKGNILERFSAQQFPDLHSELNLSSLELGDSALYFCASSVRGDNSPLHFGNGTRLTVT.

The rearrangement joins TRBV27 to TRBJ2-2, with D tentatively TRBD1 (5 bases). Germline V CDR1 and CDR2: MNHEY, SMNVEV (reference sequence). Trimming shortened V by 2 bases and J by 0 bases, and 7 bases separated the two germline ends. This CDR3 has 15 residues. CDR3 DNA sequence: TGTGCCAGCAGTTTAGCCAGGGCGAACACCGGGGAGCTGTTTTTT. Its protein product is CASSLARANTGELFF.